Listed here is a single T cell receptor beta chain. Its target is unknown. From germline, CDR1 is DFQATT and CDR2 SNEGSKA (reference sequence). The CDR3 extends over 11 amino acids. Between the trimmed V and J ends, which lost 5 bases and 6 bases, there was a span of 10 bases. Sequenced by immunoSEQ multiplex PCR; TCRdb stores in-frame clones only, minus some. The data show about 5,600 clones, about 73% seen once. This sample was included in a study of immune evolution from preneoplasia to lung adenocarcinoma. Overall study findings and caveats: Normal lung had the highest top T cell clone frequencies.

This sequence originates from a person aged 55-85 years with lung adenocarcinoma. This chain joins TRBV20-1 and TRBJ1-2, with D perhaps matching TRBD1 (5 bases). The sample consisted of FFPE lung adenocarcinoma in situ tissue. CDR3 loop: CSARQGDGYTF. CDR3 nucleotide sequence: TGCAGTGCTCGTCAGGGTGATGGCTACACCTTC.